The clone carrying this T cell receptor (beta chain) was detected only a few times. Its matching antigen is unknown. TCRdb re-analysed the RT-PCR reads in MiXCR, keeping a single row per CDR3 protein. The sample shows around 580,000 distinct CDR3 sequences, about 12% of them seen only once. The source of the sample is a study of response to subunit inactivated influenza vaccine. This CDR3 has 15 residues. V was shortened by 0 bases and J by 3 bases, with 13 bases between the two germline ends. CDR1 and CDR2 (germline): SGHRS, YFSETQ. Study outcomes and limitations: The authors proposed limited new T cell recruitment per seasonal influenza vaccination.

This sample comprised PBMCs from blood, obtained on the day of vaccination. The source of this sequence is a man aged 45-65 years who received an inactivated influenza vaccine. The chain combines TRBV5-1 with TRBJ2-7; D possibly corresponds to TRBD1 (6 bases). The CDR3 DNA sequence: TGCGCCAGCAGCTTGGCCGACAGGACTGTCTACGAGCAGTACTTC. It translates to CASSLADRTVYEQYF.